The sequence of this TCR beta chain was determined in a study of T cells in Graves' hyperthyroidism and ophthalmopathy. This clonotype was recorded at least ten times. As yet, its antigen is unknown. Study findings and constraints: Researchers report that a 13 V-J model separated ophthalmopathy from stable hyperthyroidism. It was a median around 6 months before onset that the model predicted ophthalmopathy.

Germline V lookup: CDR1 MNHNS, CDR2 SASEGT. J was trimmed by 3 bases and V by 6 bases; bases with no gene match: 15. CDR3 length equals 18 residues. The source material, RNA transcripts, was used to amplify TCR beta CDR3 regions. First-round RT-PCR with HTBI primers amplified the TCR CDR3 region. TCRdb recomputed calls from the multiplex PCR reads with MiXCR, one row per CDR3 protein. The sample lists 280,000 or so distinct CDR3 sequences, around 15% occurring once. Lactation, pregnancy, other autoimmune disease or uncontrolled infection excluded patients. V gene TRBV6-1 combines with J gene TRBJ2-1; TRBD1 agrees at 9 bases. Sequencing input: blood. This clonotype was sampled from a woman aged 45-65 years with Graves' hyperthyroidism that later progressed to Graves' ophthalmopathy. CDR3 DNA: TGTGCCAGCAGCAGTCCCGGGACAGGGACGGGTAGCTACAATGAGCAGTTCTTC. This encodes CASSSPGTGTGSYNEQFF.